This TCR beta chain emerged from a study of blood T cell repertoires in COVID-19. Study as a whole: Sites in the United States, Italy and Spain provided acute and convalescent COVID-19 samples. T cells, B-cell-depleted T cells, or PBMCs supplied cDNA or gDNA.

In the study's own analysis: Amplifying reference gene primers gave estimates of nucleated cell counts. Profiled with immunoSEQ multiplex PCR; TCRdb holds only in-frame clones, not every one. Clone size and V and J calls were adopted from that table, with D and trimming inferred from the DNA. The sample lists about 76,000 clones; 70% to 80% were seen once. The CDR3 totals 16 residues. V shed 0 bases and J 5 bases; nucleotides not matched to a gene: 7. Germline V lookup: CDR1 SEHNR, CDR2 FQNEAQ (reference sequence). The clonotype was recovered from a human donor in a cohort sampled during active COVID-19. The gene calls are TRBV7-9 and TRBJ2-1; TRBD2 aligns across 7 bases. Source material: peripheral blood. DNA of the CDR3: TGTGCCAGCAGCTTAGCGGGGGGGTTTTCTGACAATGAGCAGTTCTTC. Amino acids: CASSLAGGFSDNEQFF.